These 9 T cell receptor beta chains share one sample of origin, sequenced in a study of shared T cell receptors in the human thymus. Profiled with immunoSEQ multiplex PCR; TCRdb holds only in-frame clones, not every one. The sample includes roughly 550,000 clones, more than 75% of them seen just once. These data also featured in a second study, about human thymus T cells.

The specimen sequenced was thymocytes. The receptor source for this set is a boy under three years old with a congenital heart defect.

This chain joins TRBV25-1 and TRBJ1-2; maybe TRBD1 (6 bases). This CDR3 contains 15 residues. V lost 5 bases to trimming and J lost 6 bases, with 19 bases between them. Germline V gene sequence: CDR1 MGHDK, CDR2 SYGVNS. The DNA for the CDR3 is TGTGCCAGCAGTCCTGGCGGGGGCGAGGTGGATGGCTACACCTTC. Protein: CASSPGGGEVDGYTF.

The V call is TRBV2, the J call TRBJ2-5, with D perhaps TRBD2 (6 bases). Between the trimmed V and J ends, which lost 2 bases and 5 bases, there was a span of 15 bases. Germline loops: CDR1 SNHLY, CDR2 FYNNEI. The CDR3 has 15 amino acids. CDR3 DNA: TGTGCCAGCAGTGAATGGAGGCGGGAAAGGGAGACCCAGTACTTC. Protein sequence: CASSEWRRERETQYF.

The gene calls are TRBV28 and TRBJ2-5, with D uncertain. Germline V gene sequence: CDR1 MDHEN, CDR2 SYDVKM. V shed 0 bases and J shed 0 bases, with 5 bases lying between them. The CDR3 contains 14 residues. The DNA of the CDR3 is TGTGCCAGCAGTTTATGGTCGTACCAAGAGACCCAGTACTTC. Its translation: CASSLWSYQETQYF.

The chain carries TRBV6-1 and TRBJ2-5, with TRBD2 matching over 13 bases. This CDR3 has 18 amino acids. From germline, CDR1 is MNHNS and CDR2 SASEGT. V was pared by 7 bases and J by 1 base, with 12 bases of the junction left unmatched. CDR3: CASTESTGTSGAQETQYF. CDR3 nucleotide sequence: TGTGCCAGCACTGAGAGCACCGGGACTAGCGGGGCCCAAGAGACCCAGTACTTC.

V and J are TRBV14 and TRBJ2-7; 11 bases are shared with TRBD2. Looked up from germline, CDR1 is SGHDN and CDR2 is FVKESK. V lost 0 bases and J lost 6; bases outside the gene matches: 4. This CDR3 is built from 15 residues. CDR3 coding DNA: TGTGCCAGCAGCCAAGACACTAGCGGGAGCCTCGAGCAGTACTTC. The encoded protein is CASSQDTSGSLEQYF. Combining the CDR3 with reference TRBV14 and TRBJ2-7 gives the whole variable domain EAGVTQFPSHSVIEKGQTVTLRCDPISGHDNLYWYRRVMGKEIKFLLHFVKESKQDESGMPNNRFLAERTGGTYSTLKVQPAELEDSGVYFCASSQDTSGSLEQYFGPGTRLTVT.

The chain employs TRBV4-2 and TRBJ2-1; 7 positions agree with TRBD2. The V segment lost 0 bases and the J segment 0 bases; nucleotides outside the gene matches: 5. Germline CDR1 LGHNA, CDR2 YNFKEQ. This CDR3 comprises 17 residues. CDR3 nucleotide sequence: TGTGCCAGCAGCCAAGAGAGCGGCGGGAGCTCCTACAATGAGCAGTTCTTC. Translation: CASSQESGGSSYNEQFF.

The genes are TRBV27 and TRBJ2-2; 7 bases map to TRBD2. Germline-derived CDR1 and CDR2 are MNHEY and SMNVEV (reference sequence). The CDR3 runs to 15 residues. V gave up 4 bases and J gave up 0 bases; unmatched junction bases: 2. CDR3 protein: CASSSGLANTGELFF. The CDR3 DNA reads TGTGCCAGCAGTTCAGGACTAGCGAACACCGGGGAGCTGTTTTTT.

This clone was recorded once. The V call is TRBV6-5, the J call TRBJ2-1; D gene uncertain. This CDR3 comprises 14 residues. CDR1 is MNHEY and CDR2 is SVGAGI in the germline V gene. The germline V and J ends were trimmed by 0 bases and 1 base, with 4 bases remaining between them. DNA for the CDR3: TGTGCCAGCAGTTACTCCCCTTCCTACAATGAGCAGTTCTTC. Protein: CASSYSPSYNEQFF.

This rearrangement joins TRBV11-2 to TRBJ2-7, with unresolved D. This CDR3 spans 14 amino acids. Germline CDR1 reads SGHAT; CDR2 reads FQNNGV. Trimming removed 2 bases at V and 5 bases at J, with 13 bases between. This chain's CDR3 is CASSLPRTGDEQYF. As DNA, the CDR3 is TGTGCCAGCAGCTTACCTCGAACCGGTGACGAGCAGTACTTC.